This T cell receptor beta chain was found in a study of blood T cell repertoires in COVID-19. On the study more broadly: COVID-19 samples from acute and convalescent phases originated in the United States, Italy and Spain.

Clones were read by immunoSEQ multiplex PCR, and TCRdb kept only the in-frame ones, dropping some. The sample contains about 200,000 clones, roughly 90% of which appear only once. Germline values: CDR1 MGHRA, CDR2 YSYEKL. The CDR3 has 20 amino acids. V lost 1 base and J lost 0, with 21 bases in between. This rearrangement joins TRBV4-1 to TRBJ1-4; D remains ambiguous. This TCR derives from a woman in her 70s with acute or convalescent COVID-19. Source material: peripheral blood. The CDR3 DNA is TGCGCCAGCAGCCAAGTAAAGGGAGTACGGTACCGGGCAACTAATGAAAAACTGTTTTTT. This translates into CASSQVKGVRYRATNEKLFF.